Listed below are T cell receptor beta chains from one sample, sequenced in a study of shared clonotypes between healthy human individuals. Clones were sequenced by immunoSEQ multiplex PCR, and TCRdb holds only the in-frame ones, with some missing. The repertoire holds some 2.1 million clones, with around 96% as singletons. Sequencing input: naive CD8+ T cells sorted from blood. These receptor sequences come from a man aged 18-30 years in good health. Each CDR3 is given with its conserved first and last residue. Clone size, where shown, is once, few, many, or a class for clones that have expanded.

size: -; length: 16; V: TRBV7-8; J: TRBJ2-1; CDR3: CASSQLAGGSYNEQFF
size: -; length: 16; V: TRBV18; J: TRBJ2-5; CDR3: CASSLQTSGLEETQYF
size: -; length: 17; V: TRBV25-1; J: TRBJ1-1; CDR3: CASSDLYGGAANTEAFF
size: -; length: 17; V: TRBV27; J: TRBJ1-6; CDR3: CASTNFGVSSYNSPLHF
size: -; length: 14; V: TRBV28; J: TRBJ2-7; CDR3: CASSLSGGTYEQYF
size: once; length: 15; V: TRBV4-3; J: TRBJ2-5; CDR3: CASSQGQAIRETQYF
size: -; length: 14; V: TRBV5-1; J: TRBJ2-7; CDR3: CASIWGPGYYEQYF
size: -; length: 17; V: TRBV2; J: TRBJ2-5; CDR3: CASSATGVLSIYGTQYF
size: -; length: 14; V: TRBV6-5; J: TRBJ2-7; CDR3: CASSYSGTDYEQYF
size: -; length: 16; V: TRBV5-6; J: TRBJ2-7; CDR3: CASSLGLAGVGAEQYF
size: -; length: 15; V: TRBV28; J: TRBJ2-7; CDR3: CASRPSSLGSYEQYF
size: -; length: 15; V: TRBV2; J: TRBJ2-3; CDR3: CASSGDGGFTDTQYF
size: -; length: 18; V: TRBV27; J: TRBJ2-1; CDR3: CASTPGGVSGYRSDEQFF
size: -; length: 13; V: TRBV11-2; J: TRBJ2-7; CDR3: CASSFADSYEQYF
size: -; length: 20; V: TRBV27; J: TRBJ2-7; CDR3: CASSPQGSDRLSLGRWEQYF
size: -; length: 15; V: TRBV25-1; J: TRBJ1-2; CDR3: CASSESGLWDYGYTF